These 7 T cell receptor beta chains were sequenced from one sample in a study of T cell responses to AZD1222 COVID-19 vaccine. Generated by immunoSEQ multiplex PCR, the TCRdb table keeps only in-frame clones and is missing some. The table shows approximately 170,000 clones, with about 90% occurring only once. Sequenced material: peripheral blood, taken 28 days after the second AZD1222 dose. The receptors derive from an adult who received the AZD1222 COVID-19 vaccine.

The gene calls are TRBV12-3 or TRBV12-4 and TRBJ1-5, with D uncertain. Trimming pared 5 bases from V and 7 bases from J, leaving 9 bases between. There are 12 residues in the CDR3. DNA for the CDR3: TGTGCCAGCAGTCCTGAGAAACAGCCCCAGCATTTT. Translating gives CASSPEKQPQHF.

The genes are TRBV27 and TRBJ2-1; 8 positions agree with TRBD1. Germline lookup yields CDR1 MNHEY and CDR2 SMNVEV (reference sequence). This CDR3 contains 14 residues. Trimming cost V 6 bases and J 2 bases; bases outside gene matches: 3. As DNA, the CDR3 is TGTGCCAGCAGCCAGGGGGCCACCTACAATGAGCAGTTCTTC. Residues: CASSQGATYNEQFF.

This sequence joins TRBV19 and TRBJ2-2; 10 positions match TRBD2. The CDR3 covers 16 residues. Germline V gene lookup returns CDR1 LNHDA and CDR2 SQIVND (reference sequence). V shed 5 bases and J 5 bases; nucleotides not matched to a gene: 8. The CDR3 DNA is TGTGCCAGTAGTTCGGGACTAGCGTTCGCAACCGGGGAGCTGTTTTTT. Its translation: CASSSGLAFATGELFF.

The rearrangement uses TRBV30 and TRBJ2-1; 8 bases line up with TRBD2. The CDR3 length is 13 residues. Trimming took 2 bases from V and 8 from J; bases not matched to a gene: 5. Per the germline V gene, CDR1 is GTSNPN and CDR2 is SVGIG (reference sequence). CDR3 region: CAWSSGGGDEQFF. CDR3 DNA: TGTGCCTGGAGTTCCGGGGGGGGAGATGAGCAGTTCTTC. Variable domain in full (rest from reference TRBV30 and TRBJ2-1): SQTIHQWPATLVQPVGSPLSLECTVEGTSNPNLYWYRQAAGRGLQLLFYSVGIGQISSEVPQNLSASRPQDRQFILSSKKLLLSDSGFYLCAWSSGGGDEQFFGPGTRLTVL.

The chain recombines TRBV30 with TRBJ1-2; a weak D match, TRBD1 (5 bases). Germline V CDR1 and CDR2: GTSNPN, SVGIG (reference sequence). V was shortened by 2 bases and J by 6 bases, with 10 bases between the two germline ends. This CDR3 is built from 12 residues. CDR3 in DNA: TGTGCCTGGAGTTCGGGGGGTGATGGCTACACCTTC. Translating it yields CAWSSGGDGYTF.

V and J are TRBV18 and TRBJ2-7; tentative D call: TRBD2 (6 bases). Germline CDR1 and CDR2: KGHSH and LQKENI. This CDR3 has 13 amino acids. Trimming shortened V by 5 bases and J by 6 bases, and 14 bases separated the two germline ends. The CDR3 DNA follows: TGTGCCAGCTCAACTATCGGGAGCGGCGAGCAGTACTTC. Residues: CASSTIGSGEQYF.

The chain couples TRBV9 to TRBJ2-1; D is perhaps TRBD2 (6 bases). In germline, CDR1 is SGDLS, CDR2 YYNGEE. V gave up 4 bases and J gave up 0 bases, with 11 bases separating them. The length of the CDR3 is 15 residues. CDR3 protein: CASSHPSDSYNEQFF. The DNA of the CDR3 is TGTGCCAGCAGCCATCCTAGCGACTCCTACAATGAGCAGTTCTTC.